These T cell receptor beta chains were read from a single sample in a study of ipilimumab plus nivolumab after autologous stem cell transplantation. The assay was immunoSEQ multiplex PCR, and TCRdb's table has in-frame clones only and misses some. The sample shows approximately 10,000 clones, approximately 69% of them seen only once. Sequenced material: PBMCs, taken in a trial of ipilimumab plus nivolumab as post-transplant consolidation. Every receptor here comes from a male donor with diffuse large B-cell lymphoma. Both conserved end residues are part of each CDR3. D genes are given only for firm matches. Part of the rows lack a size; the others show once, few, many or a class for expanded clones.

DNA,CDR3,V,D,J,size
TGTGCCAGCTCACCGACGACTAGTTCCCAGTATTTT,CASSPTTSSQYF,TRBV18,.,TRBJ2-3,.
TGCGCCAGCAGCCAAGATGTGGAGGACTATGGCTACACCTTC,CASSQDVEDYGYTF,TRBV4-3,.,TRBJ1-2,.
TGTGCCAGCAGCAGGGGACCGACCTCTGGAAACACCATATATTTT,CASSRGPTSGNTIYF,TRBV7-8,.,TRBJ1-3,.
TGTGCCAGCAGCTTAGACGAAATGACTAGCCGGGGGGCGAGCACAGATACGCAGTATTTT,CASSLDEMTSRGASTDTQYF,TRBV7-8,.,TRBJ2-3,few
TGTGCCAGCAGCCCGGCCAGGGGGCGGGGCACTGAAGCTTTCTTT,CASSPARGRGTEAFF,TRBV5-6,TRBD1,TRBJ1-1,.
TGTGCCAGCAGCTCATCCGGACAGGGACCCCAAGAGACCCAGTACTTC,CASSSSGQGPQETQYF,TRBV13,TRBD1,TRBJ2-5,.
TGCAGCGTTGTAGGGGGGAATGGCTACACCTTC,CSVVGGNGYTF,TRBV29-1,.,TRBJ1-2,.
TGCGCCAGCAGCCCCACCCTGGGCGGGTTCGGGGAGCTGTTTTTT,CASSPTLGGFGELFF,TRBV5-1,.,TRBJ2-2,few
TGTGCCAGTGGGACTATCCTAGCGAGCTACAATGAGCAGTTCTTC,CASGTILASYNEQFF,TRBV19,TRBD2,TRBJ2-1,.
TGTGCCAGCAGCTTTCCGGGACTAGCGCGGGCCGGGAGAGATACGCAGTATTTT,CASSFPGLARAGRDTQYF,TRBV7-2,TRBD2,TRBJ2-3,medium-sized
TGTGCCAGCAGCTTTACCGGGACTAGCTTCTCCGAGCAGTACTTC,CASSFTGTSFSEQYF,TRBV7-8,TRBD2,TRBJ2-7,.
TGTGCCAGCAGTCCGAATTTTGGGGAGACCCAGTACTTC,CASSPNFGETQYF,TRBV27,.,TRBJ2-5,.
TGTGCCAGCAGCTTGGCGGGGACTAGCGGGGCCTACGAGCAGTACTTC,CASSLAGTSGAYEQYF,TRBV5-4,TRBD2,TRBJ2-7,.
TGTGCCAGTACCGAACTGGGACGGACTGAAGCTTTCTTT,CASTELGRTEAFF,TRBV19,.,TRBJ1-1,.